A single T cell receptor beta chain is shown here with its context. This sample stems from a study of CD8 T cells in Susac syndrome. With 0 bases removed from V and 1 base from J, the gap between germline ends came to 6 bases. Per germline, CDR1 DFQATT and CDR2 SNEGSKA (reference sequence). The CDR3 is 13 amino acids. The RNA, roughly 0.45 to 1 ug, was put through reverse transcription using random hexamers. TCRdb re-called the immunoSEQ multiplex PCR reads with MiXCR, one entry per CDR3 protein. Among a few hundred thousand distinct CDR3 sequences listed, 90% to 95% were seen once. Input material: CD4+ T cells from PBMCs. V is TRBV20-1 and J is TRBJ2-5; D is unresolved. This TCR was sampled from a human donor with multiple sclerosis. As DNA, the CDR3 is TGCAGTGCTAGAGATTACGTCCAAGAGACCCAGTACTTC. Its protein product is CSARDYVQETQYF.